This T cell receptor (beta chain) emerged from a study of CD8+CD57+ T cells in acquired aplastic anemia. Study overall: Sorted CD4+ and CD8+ cells yielded DNA averaging around 3.5 ug. As sequenced from healthy donors, CD4+ cells averaged about 11 million reads. Overall study findings and caveats: Sharing between patients and controls was observed for around 30 CD8+ CDR3 sequences. A significant difference in CD8+ Simpson's diversity between patients and controls was not found.

Genomic DNA was employed as the template in profiling TCR beta VDJ and CDR3. TCRdb recomputed calls from the reads with MiXCR, one row per CDR3 protein. The repertoire consists of 150,000 to 200,000 distinct CDR3 sequences, with 60% to 70% occurring once and the leading ten covering about 41%. Germline lookup yields CDR1 SGHTA and CDR2 FQGNSA. Trimming cost V 6 bases and J 3 bases, with 13 bases left between them. This CDR3 has 14 residues. For this clonotype: The antigen remains undetermined.

The TCR originated in a human donor in good health. This sequence joins TRBV7-2 and TRBJ2-3; D uncertain. The sample comprised sorted CD4+, CD8+, or CD8+CD57+ T cells (not recorded which) from PBMCs. In nucleotides, the CDR3 is TGTGCCAGCAGTGGAAATCGCCAGACAGATACGCAGTATTTT. Translating it yields CASSGNRQTDTQYF.